Presented here are 17 T cell receptor beta chains from one specimen sequenced in a study of shared clonotypes between healthy human individuals. Libraries were prepared by immunoSEQ multiplex PCR; TCRdb keeps only in-frame clonotypes and omits some of them. The sample consists of 2 million to 2.5 million clones, about 93% of them appearing once. Naive CD8 cells were CD45RO-negative, positively selected for CCR7, excluding terminally differentiated effector memory CD45RA+ cells. The source material was naive CD8+ T cells from PBMCs. The source is a man aged 18-30 years in good health. Some clones in this sample may be carry-over from other donors' samples.

The rearrangement joins TRBV6-1 to TRBJ2-5; D unresolved. The germline V gene has CDR1 MNHNS and CDR2 SASEGT. V shed 4 bases and J shed 5 bases, with 11 bases lying between them. The CDR3 totals 13 residues. CDR3 residues: CASSVLVWETQYF. CDR3 sequence (DNA): TGTGCCAGCAGTGTACTCGTATGGGAGACCCAGTACTTC.

V and J are TRBV29-1 and TRBJ2-3; TRBD2 matches 11 bases. The CDR3 runs to 16 residues. Germline V gene data show CDR1 as SQVTM and CDR2 as ANQGSEA. J gave up 2 bases and V 4 bases, and 8 bases lay outside the gene matches. This CDR3 reads CSVVLVAGGDTDTQYF. CDR3 in DNA: TGCAGCGTTGTATTGGTAGCGGGGGGGGACACAGATACGCAGTATTTT.

The chain carries TRBV5-1 and TRBJ2-3, with D tentatively TRBD2 (5 bases). The V gene's germline CDR1 is SGHRS and CDR2 YFSETQ. The V end was cut by 1 base, the J end by 6 bases, with 9 bases between. This CDR3 is built from 13 residues. CDR3 DNA: TGCGCCAGCAGCTTGAGGCCGGGGGATACGCAGTATTTT. Encoded protein: CASSLRPGDTQYF.

CDR3 bases: TGTGCCAGCAGCGGGGATTTGAACACTGAAGCTTTCTTT. This codes for CASSGDLNTEAFF. The chain carries TRBV25-1 and TRBJ1-1; D is unresolved. The CDR3 has 13 amino acids. V shed 6 bases and J shed 0 bases, with 8 bases lying between them. Germline CDR1 reads MGHDK; CDR2 reads SYGVNS.

The chain is built from TRBV7-9 and TRBJ2-7; D is unclear. Germline CDR1 and CDR2: SEHNR and FQNEAQ (reference sequence). The ends were cut back, 5 bases at V and 2 bases at J, with 13 bases in the middle. This CDR3 is built from 14 residues. The CDR3 region has the DNA TGTGCCAGCAGCGCCCAATCGGGTCCCTACGAGCAGTACTTC. Translating it yields CASSAQSGPYEQYF.

The J gene is TRBJ2-1, the V gene TRBV11-2; 10 nucleotides line up with TRBD2. The CDR3 sequence is 18 residues long. CDR1 and CDR2 from the germline V gene are SGHAT and FQNNGV. V shed 7 bases, J shed 7 bases, and the junction held 19 bases outside the gene matches. The CDR3 here is CASNVISEREGRRNEQFF. Written as DNA, the CDR3 is TGTGCCAGCAACGTCATCTCAGAGCGGGAGGGCCGCCGAAATGAGCAGTTCTTC.

This clone was detected a few times. V usage is TRBV7-9 and J usage is TRBJ2-7; D is perhaps TRBD1 or TRBD2 (5 bases each). This CDR3 spans 13 amino acids. CDR1 SEHNR and CDR2 FQNEAQ come from the germline V gene (reference sequence). Trimming removed 5 bases at V and 4 bases at J, with 12 bases between. CDR3 DNA: TGTGCCAGCAGCGCAGGGACGGGGTACGAGCAGTACTTC. It encodes CASSAGTGYEQYF.

V is TRBV4-1 and J is TRBJ2-7, with unresolved D. The germline V gene has CDR1 MGHRA and CDR2 YSYEKL. CDR3 length: 13 amino acids. Trimming stripped 2 bases from V and 7 bases from J, with 12 bases between. The CDR3 bases are TGCGCCAGCAGCCAAACGAGTTTCGGAGAGCAGTACTTC. Protein product: CASSQTSFGEQYF.

For this clone: This CDR3 is also generated by other DNA sequences in the sample. This chain joins TRBV9 and TRBJ2-3; possibly TRBD1 or TRBD2 for D (5 bases each). Trimming took 0 bases from V and 1 from J, leaving 9 bases between them. Germline V gives CDR1 SGDLS, CDR2 YYNGEE. CDR3 length equals 15 residues. The CDR3 DNA is TGTGCCAGCAGCGTAGCCGGGGCCCGCACAGATACGCAGTATTTT. It codes for CASSVAGARTDTQYF.

As DNA, the CDR3 is TGTGCCAGCTCACCACCACGTGTTGGCGGGACCTCCTACAATGAGCAGTTCTTC. Amino acids: CASSPPRVGGTSYNEQFF. The V gene is TRBV18, the J gene TRBJ2-1, with a tentative D call TRBD2 (6 bases). Trimming cost V 0 bases and J 0 bases, with 15 bases left between them. The CDR3 sequence is 18 residues long. From germline, CDR1 is KGHSH and CDR2 LQKENI.

The chain joins TRBV28 to TRBJ1-5; D is uncertain. The germline gives CDR1 MDHEN, CDR2 SYDVKM. V gave up 3 bases and J gave up 0 bases, with 18 bases separating them. The CDR3 totals 18 residues. The CDR3 spells CASSLPRSRLNSNQPQHF. CDR3 DNA sequence: TGTGCCAGCAGTTTGCCCCGGTCGAGGCTGAATAGCAATCAGCCCCAGCATTTT. Full variable domain (outside the CDR3, taken from reference TRBV28 and TRBJ1-5): DVKVTQSSRYLVKRTGEKVFLECVQDMDHENMFWYRQDPGLGLRLIYFSYDVKMKEKGDIPEGYSVSREKKERFSLILESASTNQTSMYLCASSLPRSRLNSNQPQHFGDGTRLSIL.

The chain uses TRBV7-2 and TRBJ2-7, with D possibly being TRBD1 or TRBD2 (5 bases each). The ends were cut back, 4 bases at V and 0 bases at J, with 19 bases in the middle. CDR3 length equals 17 residues. The germline V gene has CDR1 SGHTA and CDR2 FQGNSA. The DNA of the CDR3 is TGTGCCAGCAGCTCGGATGGGGGACGGCGGAGCTCCTACGAGCAGTACTTC. Translation: CASSSDGGRRSSYEQYF.

The chain employs TRBV7-2 and TRBJ2-1; 7 bases line up with TRBD2. The CDR3 length is 13 residues. Germline CDR1 and CDR2: SGHTA and FQGNSA. The ends lost 4 bases at V and 6 bases at J; junction bases unmatched: 3. In DNA form, the CDR3 reads TGTGCCAGCAGCTATAGCGGGCGCAATGAGCAGTTCTTC. Its protein product is CASSYSGRNEQFF. Full variable domain (missing parts from reference TRBV7-2 and TRBJ2-1): GAGVSQSPSNKVTEKGKDVELRCDPISGHTALYWYRQSLGQGLEFLIYFQGNSAPDKSGLPSDRFSAERTGGSVSTLTIQRTQQEDSAVYLCASSYSGRNEQFFGPGTRLTVL.

The V call is TRBV5-5, the J call TRBJ2-1, with TRBD2 matching over 10 bases. This CDR3 region has 16 residues. Per germline, CDR1 SGHKS and CDR2 YYEKEE (reference sequence). Trimming removed 0 bases from V and 4 bases from J; junction bases left unmatched: 4. This chain's CDR3 is CASSLVLAGGYNEQFF. The CDR3 DNA is TGTGCCAGCAGCTTGGTATTAGCGGGAGGTTACAATGAGCAGTTCTTC.

This clone was observed a few times. This chain links TRBV28 with TRBJ1-1, with D unclear. CDR3 length: 12 residues. From germline, CDR1 is MDHEN and CDR2 SYDVKM. The V and J ends lost 5 bases and 5 bases respectively, with 9 bases between them. The CDR3 DNA reads as TGTGCCAGCAGTCCCTTTAGGACTGAAGCTTTCTTT. Translation gives CASSPFRTEAFF.

The CDR3 sequence: CASRPLMGDTQYF. CDR3 DNA: TGTGCCAGCCGACCTCTGATGGGAGATACGCAGTATTTT. This chain joins TRBV27 and TRBJ2-3; D is unclear. Germline loops: CDR1 MNHEY, CDR2 SMNVEV (reference sequence). Between the trimmed V and J ends, which lost 8 bases and 5 bases, there was a span of 14 bases. The CDR3 length is 13 residues.

The CDR3 DNA reads TGTGCCAGCAGTTTAGTTGGAATCCAGGAACCCCAGCATTTT. It codes for CASSLVGIQEPQHF. This chain uses TRBV28 with TRBJ1-5; D not certain. The CDR3 is 14 residues long. The V and J ends lost 2 bases and 10 bases respectively, with 15 bases between them. Germline CDR1 reads MDHEN; CDR2 reads SYDVKM.